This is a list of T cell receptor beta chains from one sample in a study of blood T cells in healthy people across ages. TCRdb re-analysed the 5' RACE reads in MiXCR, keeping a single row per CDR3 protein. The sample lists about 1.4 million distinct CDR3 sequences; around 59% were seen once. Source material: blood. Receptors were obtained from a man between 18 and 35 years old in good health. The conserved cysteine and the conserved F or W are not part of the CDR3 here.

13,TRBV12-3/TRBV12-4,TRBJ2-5,ASSSKAGERETQY
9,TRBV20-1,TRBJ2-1,SAGVAYEQF
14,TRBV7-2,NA,ASSVRLTGRGETQY
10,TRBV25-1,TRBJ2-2,ASSERFGELF
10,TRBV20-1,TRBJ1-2,SARDRPYGYT
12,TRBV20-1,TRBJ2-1,SARDGSRYNEQF
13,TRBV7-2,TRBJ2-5,ASSSDAGESETQY
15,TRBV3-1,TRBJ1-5,ASSQDPRSDDNQPQH
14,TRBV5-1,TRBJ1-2,ASSLEGLPTIYGYT
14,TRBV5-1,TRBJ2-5,ASSLVSGRSGETQY
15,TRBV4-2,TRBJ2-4,ASSQDLLAGTKNIQY
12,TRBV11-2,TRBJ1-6,ASSSRDSTSPLH
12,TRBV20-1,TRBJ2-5,SAYSTGPQETQY
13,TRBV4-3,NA,ASSRAGSSYNEQY
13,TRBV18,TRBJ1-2,ASSPGTGVTYGYT
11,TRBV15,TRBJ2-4,AAQGDRKNIQY
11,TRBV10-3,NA,AISDLHGYEQY
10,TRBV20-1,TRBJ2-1,SAGGSYNEQF
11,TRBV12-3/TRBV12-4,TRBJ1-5,ASSLSGVQPQH
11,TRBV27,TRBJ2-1,ASSTSNFNEQF
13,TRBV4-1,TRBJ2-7,ASSQDRHRPSEQY
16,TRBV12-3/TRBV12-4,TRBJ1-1,ASSLVRQGVGGRTEAF
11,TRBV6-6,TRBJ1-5,ASRLPTLEPQH
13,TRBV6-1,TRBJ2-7,ASTDRGSRSYEQY
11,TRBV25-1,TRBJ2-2,ASSDGGPGELF
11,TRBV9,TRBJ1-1,ASSVEVGTEAF
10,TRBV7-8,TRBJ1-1,ASSLVRGEAF
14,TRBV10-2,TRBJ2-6,ASSESGGSGANVLT
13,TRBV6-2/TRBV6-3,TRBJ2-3,ASSYRDLGADTQY
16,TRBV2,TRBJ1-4,ASSESGQPRATNEKLF
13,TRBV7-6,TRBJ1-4,ASSLDRAYNEKLF
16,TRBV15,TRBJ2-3,ATSSSHISGTFTDTQY
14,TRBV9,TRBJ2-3,ASSPKLAPRTDTQY
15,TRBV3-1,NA,ASSWPLQQGRRETQY
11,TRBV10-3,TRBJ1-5,AIRTNRDQPQH
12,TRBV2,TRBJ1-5,ASSGPLSNQPQH
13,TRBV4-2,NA,ASSQIAEGGNEQY
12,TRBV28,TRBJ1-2,ASGRNRGNYGYT
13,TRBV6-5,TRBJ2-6,ASSPMSSGANVLT
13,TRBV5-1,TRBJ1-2,ASSYRTGRTYGYT
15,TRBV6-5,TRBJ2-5,ASSYSLREGSVETQY
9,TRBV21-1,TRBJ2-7,ASSKGEEQY
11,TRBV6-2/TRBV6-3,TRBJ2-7,ASSYPITGEQY
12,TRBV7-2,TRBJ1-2,ASSLGNGHYGYT
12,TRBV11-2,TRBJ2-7,ASSPVGFSYEQY
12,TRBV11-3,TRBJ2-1,ASSFSGLSNEQF
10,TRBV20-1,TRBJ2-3,SADDGRDTQY
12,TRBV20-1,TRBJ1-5,SARDQSGNQPQH
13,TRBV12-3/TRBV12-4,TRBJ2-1,ASRHRGSQVNEQF
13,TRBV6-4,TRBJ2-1,ASSDSGGAYNEQF
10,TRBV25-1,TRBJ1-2,ASRTGSVGYT